A single sample is the source of the 26 T cell receptor beta chains below, sequenced in a study of tumor-infiltrating lymphocytes in localized non-small cell lung cancer. Produced via immunoSEQ multiplex PCR; TCRdb's table is partial and in-frame only. The sample lists around 13,000 clones; roughly 88% were seen once. Sequencing was done on a sample of uninvolved lung tissue not adjacent to the tumor. These receptors all come from a human donor with non-small cell lung cancer.

J is TRBJ2-7 and V is TRBV7-6, with TRBD2 matching over 10 bases. The V segment lost 5 bases and the J segment 0 bases; nucleotides outside the gene matches: 7. The CDR3 covers 16 residues. CDR1 and CDR2 from the germline V gene are SGHVS and FNYEAQ. CDR3 coding DNA: TGTGCCAGCAGCGAGGGGACTAGCGCCAACTCCTACGAGCAGTACTTC. Residues: CASSEGTSANSYEQYF.

The chain recombines TRBV2 with TRBJ2-1; the D gene is possibly TRBD1 (5 bases). The length of the CDR3 is 13 residues. V lost 7 bases and J 2 bases, leaving 9 bases between the germline ends. Germline lookup yields CDR1 SNHLY and CDR2 FYNNEI. The chain's CDR3 is CASMTVPYNEQFF. The CDR3 DNA sequence: TGTGCCAGCATGACAGTTCCCTACAATGAGCAGTTCTTC.

This chain links TRBV6-5 with TRBJ1-5, with D uncertain. This CDR3 region has 15 residues. Trimming left V 2 bases short and J 4 bases short, with 12 bases between. Per the germline V gene, CDR1 is MNHEY and CDR2 is SVGAGI. The CDR3 here is CASSYDPGSNQPQHF. CDR3 nucleotides: TGTGCCAGCAGTTACGACCCCGGATCAAATCAGCCCCAGCATTTT.

This sequence joins TRBV5-4 and TRBJ2-1; D gene ambiguous. The CDR3 runs 13 residues. The germline V gene encodes CDR1 SGHNT and CDR2 YYREEE (reference sequence). Trimming took 0 bases from V and 8 from J, leaving 9 bases between them. The CDR3 reads CASSLGLVDEQFF. The CDR3 bases are TGTGCCAGCAGCTTGGGTCTCGTTGATGAGCAGTTCTTC. The full variable domain, rest sourced from reference TRBV5-4 and TRBJ2-1, is ETGVTQSPTHLIKTRGQQVTLRCSSQSGHNTVSWYQQALGQGPQFIFQYYREEENGRGNFPPRFSGLQFPNYSSELNVNALELDDSALYLCASSLGLVDEQFFGPGTRLTVL.

The CDR3 sequence is CASSAGTANTGELFF. CDR3 nucleotide sequence: TGTGCCAGTAGTGCCGGGACAGCGAACACCGGGGAGCTGTTTTTT. This chain joins TRBV19 and TRBJ2-2; 7 nucleotides align to TRBD1. The CDR3 is made up of 15 amino acids. Germline CDR1 reads LNHDA; CDR2 reads SQIVND (reference sequence). Germline trimming cut 5 bases from V and 0 bases from J; bases unmatched to any gene: 3.

This rearrangement joins TRBV10-3 to TRBJ1-2; 9 nucleotides line up with TRBD1. The V and J ends lost 3 bases and 5 bases, in that order; junction bases with no gene match: 10. Germline CDR1 reads ENHRY; CDR2 reads SYGVKD. The CDR3 has 16 amino acids. The CDR3, as DNA: TGTGCCATCAGTGACCCTGGACAGGGGAGATCGTATGGCTACACCTTC. Translated, it gives CAISDPGQGRSYGYTF.

The V call is TRBV5-6, the J call TRBJ1-6, with D possibly matching TRBD1 (6 bases). The CDR3 contains 15 residues. Trimming pared 3 bases from V and 4 bases from J, leaving 11 bases between. Germline CDR1 and CDR2: SGHDT and YYEEEE. CDR3: CASSWGAGYNSPLHF. The CDR3 DNA follows: TGTGCCAGCAGCTGGGGGGCTGGGTATAATTCACCCCTCCACTTT.

V is TRBV6-5 and J is TRBJ2-7; D is possibly TRBD2 (6 bases). The ends were cut back, 11 bases at V and 0 bases at J, with 14 bases in the middle. CDR1 MNHEY and CDR2 SVGAGI come from the germline V gene. The CDR3 is made up of 13 amino acids. The CDR3 region is CAVRLGLSYEQYF. The CDR3, as DNA: TGTGCCGTCAGACTAGGTCTCTCCTACGAGCAGTACTTC.

J is TRBJ1-4 and V is TRBV7-2; D gene uncertain. The CDR3 runs 15 residues. Trimming left V 1 base short and J 7 bases short, with 13 bases between. The germline CDR1 and CDR2 sequences are SGHTA and FQGNSA. CDR3 DNA: TGTGCCAGCAGCTTAGTTCTTGTGCAGGCTGAAAAACTGTTTTTT. This encodes CASSLVLVQAEKLFF.

The genes are TRBV5-1 and TRBJ2-3; D gene uncertain. Trimming removed 0 bases from V and 0 bases from J, with 11 bases in between. CDR1 is SGHRS, CDR2 YFSETQ, per germline. There are 16 residues in the CDR3. Here the CDR3 reads CASSLGWEASTDTQYF. CDR3 bases: TGCGCCAGCAGCTTGGGTTGGGAAGCTAGCACAGATACGCAGTATTTT.

The CDR3 sequence is CASRWGAAGELFF. The CDR3, as DNA: TGTGCCAGCAGGTGGGGGGCCGCCGGGGAGCTGTTTTTT. V gene TRBV9 combines with J gene TRBJ2-2; D tentatively reads TRBD1 or TRBD2 (6 bases each). Trimming pared 5 bases from V and 6 bases from J, leaving 11 bases between. Germline V gives CDR1 SGDLS, CDR2 YYNGEE. The CDR3 totals 13 residues. Full variable domain (missing parts from reference TRBV9 and TRBJ2-2): DSGVTQTPKHLITATGQRVTLRCSPRSGDLSVYWYQQSLDQGLQFLIQYYNGEERAKGNILERFSAQQFPDLHSELNLSSLELGDSALYFCASRWGAAGELFFGEGSRLTVL.

The chain uses TRBV11-2 and TRBJ2-7; D is perhaps TRBD2 (5 bases). Germline V CDR1 and CDR2: SGHAT, FQNNGV. V was cut by 0 bases and J by 4 bases, with 7 bases left in between. There are 13 residues in the CDR3. CDR3: CASSLDRGYEQYF. The CDR3 nucleotides are TGTGCCAGCAGCTTAGATCGGGGTTACGAGCAGTACTTC.

DNA of the CDR3: TGTGCCAGCAGTGATCAGAGGGGAGAGGCTTTCTTT. Translated: CASSDQRGEAFF. The chain has TRBV2 and TRBJ1-1; D may be TRBD1 (5 bases). The ends were cut back, 3 bases at V and 11 bases at J, with 13 bases in the middle. The CDR3 is 12 residues long. Germline V gene data show CDR1 as SNHLY and CDR2 as FYNNEI.

The chain links TRBV5-1 to TRBJ2-7, with D maybe TRBD1 (5 bases). Per the germline V gene, CDR1 is SGHRS and CDR2 is YFSETQ. The ends were cut back, 4 bases at V and 1 base at J, with 18 bases in the middle. The CDR3 contains 16 residues. The CDR3 DNA reads as TGCGCCAGCAGCGCCCCTTTAGGGGTGGATTCCTACGAGCAGTACTTC. This gives the protein CASSAPLGVDSYEQYF.

CDR3 nucleotides: TGTGCCAGCAGCTTTCTTGGGACTAGCACAGATACGCAGTATTTT. Protein product: CASSFLGTSTDTQYF. The V and J genes are TRBV13 and TRBJ2-3; weak D call: TRBD2 (6 bases). The V gene lost 3 bases and the J gene lost 0 bases, with 10 bases spanning the gap. The germline gives CDR1 PRHDT, CDR2 FYEKMQ (reference sequence). This CDR3 region has 15 residues. The whole variable domain, filled in from reference TRBV13 and TRBJ2-3, reads AAGVIQSPRHLIKEKRETATLKCYPIPRHDTVYWYQQGPGQDPQFLISFYEKMQSDKGSIPDRFSAQQFSDYHSELNMSSLELGDSALYFCASSFLGTSTDTQYFGPGTRLTVL.

The chain employs TRBV7-9 and TRBJ1-1, with D maybe TRBD1 (6 bases). V shed 2 bases and J shed 6 bases, with 16 bases lying between them. CDR1 SEHNR and CDR2 FQNEAQ come from the germline V gene (reference sequence). The CDR3 runs 15 residues. The CDR3: CASSLRQDSRAEAFF. The CDR3 DNA sequence: TGTGCCAGCAGCTTAAGGCAGGACAGTCGGGCTGAAGCTTTCTTT.

This clone has more than one count but fewer than ten. This chain uses TRBV6-1 with TRBJ2-3; 9 positions agree with TRBD2. Germline trimming cut 6 bases from V and 4 bases from J; bases unmatched to any gene: 8. The CDR3 consists of 15 residues. In germline, CDR1 is MNHNS, CDR2 SASEGT. The CDR3, as DNA: TGTGCCAGCAGCGTCTCAGCGGGGGGAGCAGATACGCAGTATTTT. Its protein is CASSVSAGGADTQYF.

This clone was counted a single time. The chain joins TRBV19 to TRBJ1-3, with no clear D. The length of the CDR3 is 14 residues. The V gene's germline CDR1 is LNHDA and CDR2 SQIVND (reference sequence). V was cut by 10 bases and J by 1 base, with 14 bases left in between. The CDR3 region has the DNA TGTGCCACCTCCCGGGAGGTGTCTGGAAACACCATATATTTT. Protein product: CATSREVSGNTIYF.

The chain couples TRBV2 to TRBJ2-3, with D perhaps assigned TRBD1 or TRBD2 (5 bases each). This CDR3 is 15 amino acids long. The V gene's germline CDR1 is SNHLY and CDR2 FYNNEI. The V gene lost 8 bases and the J gene lost 4 bases, with 19 bases spanning the gap. In DNA, the CDR3 is TGTGCCAGCGAAAGGGACGGGATGGGCGCAGATACGCAGTATTTT. Protein sequence: CASERDGMGADTQYF. Based on the CDR3 plus reference TRBV2 and TRBJ2-3, the full variable domain is EPEVTQTPSHQVTQMGQEVILRCVPISNHLYFYWYRQILGQKVEFLVSFYNNEISEKSEIFDDQFSVERPDGSNFTLKIRSTKLEDSAMYFCASERDGMGADTQYFGPGTRLTVL.

J is TRBJ1-5 and V is TRBV4-1; D perhaps matches TRBD1 (5 bases). V was pared by 5 bases and J by 7 bases, with 12 bases between. This CDR3 comprises 13 residues. From germline, CDR1 is MGHRA and CDR2 YSYEKL. DNA for the CDR3: TGCGCCAGCAGCATAGGGGTCGGGCAGCCCCAGCATTTT. It codes for CASSIGVGQPQHF.

The gene calls are TRBV28 and TRBJ2-3; 10 bases fit TRBD1. CDR1 and CDR2 from the germline V gene are MDHEN and SYDVKM. CDR3 length: 16 residues. V lost 7 bases to trimming and J lost 6 bases; unmatched junction nucleotides: 13. CDR3 coding DNA: TGTGCCAGCACCGCGACAGGGGGCCGTTCACGGGATACGCAGTATTTT. Translated, it gives CASTATGGRSRDTQYF.

Here the CDR3 reads CAWSREAGNTIYF. As DNA, the CDR3 is TGTGCCTGGAGTCGGGAGGCAGGAAACACCATATATTTT. The chain combines TRBV30 with TRBJ1-3; no clear D. V lost 2 bases to trimming and J lost 4 bases, with 9 bases between them. Germline V gives CDR1 GTSNPN, CDR2 SVGIG (reference sequence). The CDR3 totals 13 residues.

The genes are TRBV5-6 and TRBJ1-1, with D possibly being TRBD1 (5 bases). The V end was cut by 5 bases, the J end by 1 base, with 9 bases between. The CDR3 sequence is 13 residues long. Per germline, CDR1 SGHDT and CDR2 YYEEEE. The CDR3 DNA sequence: TGTGCCAGCAGGATCCAGGGGAACACTGAAGCTTTCTTT. Residues: CASRIQGNTEAFF.

DNA for the CDR3: TGTGCCAGCAGTTACGCCGTGAACACTGAAGCTTTCTTT. Its protein is CASSYAVNTEAFF. The rearrangement links TRBV6-6 to TRBJ1-1; no clear D gene. Looked up from germline, CDR1 is MNHNY and CDR2 is SVGAGI (reference sequence). The CDR3 consists of 13 residues. With 2 bases removed from V and 0 bases from J, the gap between germline ends came to 4 bases.

The chain recombines TRBV4-1 with TRBJ1-5; D not resolved. V was cut by 2 bases and J by 0 bases, with 8 bases left in between. The CDR3 sequence is 15 residues long. Germline V gene lookup returns CDR1 MGHRA and CDR2 YSYEKL. The CDR3 here is CASSQRHVSNQPQHF. In DNA form, the CDR3 reads TGCGCCAGCAGCCAACGTCACGTTAGCAATCAGCCCCAGCATTTT.

The chain joins TRBV5-1 to TRBJ1-3, with a tentative D call TRBD1 (5 bases). In germline, CDR1 is SGHRS, CDR2 YFSETQ. CDR3 length equals 17 residues. Trimming stripped 1 base from V and 0 bases from J, with 14 bases between. CDR3 sequence (DNA): TGCGCCAGCAGCTTGATCGACAGCGGGGACTCTGGAAACACCATATATTTT. This translates into CASSLIDSGDSGNTIYF. Full variable domain (remainder filled in from reference TRBV5-1 and TRBJ1-3): KAGVTQTPRYLIKTRGQQVTLSCSPISGHRSVSWYQQTPGQGLQFLFEYFSETQRNKGNFPGRFSGRQFSNSRSEMNVSTLELGDSALYLCASSLIDSGDSGNTIYFGEGSWLTVV.